This note documents a single TCR beta chain sequence. What it binds is not known. This specimen belongs to a study of T cell repertoires in cytomegalovirus infection. Turning to the study itself: Recently identified HLA-C-restricted CMV epitopes and well-studied HLA-B-restricted CMV epitopes were used by the study. A matching HLA type, together with CMV infection, was signaled by public TCR beta signatures.

TCRdb redid the calling of the reads with MiXCR, one entry per CDR3 protein. This table has 360,000 or so distinct CDR3 sequences, just under 35% appearing once. Study-level results: There were carriers of CMV plus the relevant HLA, and cumulative public TCR beta family frequency identified them. HLA-C-restricted CMV-specific TCR beta clonotypes were dominant in the ex vivo response.

Trimming removed 5 bases from V and 8 bases from J, with 15 bases in between. CDR1 and CDR2 (germline): SGHAT, FQNNGV. The CDR3 runs 13 residues. This chain uses TRBV11-2 with TRBJ1-2; D might be TRBD1 (5 bases). The sequences come from cultured PBMCs, collected from culture after CMV antigen stimulation. The sequence came from a human donor in good health (CMV status not recorded). Some clones in this sample may be carry-over from other donors' samples. CDR3 protein: CASSRLRRDGYTF. Written as DNA, the CDR3 is TGTGCCAGCAGCCGCCTCCGCAGGGACGGCTACACCTTC.